The clone carrying this T cell receptor beta chain came up many times. Antigen specificity is unknown. The sample comes from a study of T cell repertoires in cytomegalovirus infection. Across the study: HLA-B-restricted CMV epitopes that are well studied, plus recently identified HLA-C-restricted ones, were used by the study. Indications came from public TCR beta signatures; they pointed to CMV infection and to a matching HLA type.

Germline V gene sequence: CDR1 LGHNA, CDR2 YNFKEQ. This CDR3 has 12 amino acids. V lost 3 bases to trimming and J lost 5 bases, with 7 bases between them. Regarding the study as a whole: The study identified carriers of CMV plus the relevant HLA from cumulative public TCR beta family frequency. Predominance within the ex vivo response was attributable to HLA-C-restricted CMV-specific TCR beta clonotypes.

TCRdb called the reads again in MiXCR, with one record for every CDR3 protein. This table has some 46,000 distinct CDR3 sequences, about 21% appearing once. This clonotype originated in a human donor in good health (CMV status not recorded). Some clones in this sample may be carry-over from other donors' samples. This chain uses TRBV4-2 with TRBJ1-2; D not certain. The sample was CD8+ T cells from cultured PBMCs, taken from culture after CMV antigen stimulation. The CDR3 reads CASSQGLYGYTF. CDR3 DNA sequence: TGTGCCAGCAGCCAGGGGTTATATGGCTACACCTTC.